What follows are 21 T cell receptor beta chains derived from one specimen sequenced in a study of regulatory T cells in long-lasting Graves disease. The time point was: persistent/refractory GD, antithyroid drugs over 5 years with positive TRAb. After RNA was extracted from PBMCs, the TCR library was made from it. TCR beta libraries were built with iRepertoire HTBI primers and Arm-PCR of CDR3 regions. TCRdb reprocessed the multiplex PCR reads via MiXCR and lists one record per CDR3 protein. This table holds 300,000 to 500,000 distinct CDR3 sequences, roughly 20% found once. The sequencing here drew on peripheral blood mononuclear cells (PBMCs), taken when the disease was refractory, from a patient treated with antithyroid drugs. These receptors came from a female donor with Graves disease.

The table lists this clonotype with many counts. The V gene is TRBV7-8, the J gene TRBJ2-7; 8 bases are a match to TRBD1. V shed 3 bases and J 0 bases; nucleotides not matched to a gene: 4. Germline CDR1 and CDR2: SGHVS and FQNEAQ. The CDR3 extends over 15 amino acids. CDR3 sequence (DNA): TGTGCCAGCAGCTTGGACAGGGCCCTCTCCTACGAGCAGTACTTC. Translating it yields CASSLDRALSYEQYF.

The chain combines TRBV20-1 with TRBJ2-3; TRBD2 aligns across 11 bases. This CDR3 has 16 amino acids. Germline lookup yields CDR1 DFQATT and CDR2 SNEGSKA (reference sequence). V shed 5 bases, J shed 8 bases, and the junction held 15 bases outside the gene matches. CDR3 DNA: TGCAGTGCTCGCCTTGATACCCTAGCGGGAGGCGTTACGCAGTATTTT. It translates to CSARLDTLAGGVTQYF.

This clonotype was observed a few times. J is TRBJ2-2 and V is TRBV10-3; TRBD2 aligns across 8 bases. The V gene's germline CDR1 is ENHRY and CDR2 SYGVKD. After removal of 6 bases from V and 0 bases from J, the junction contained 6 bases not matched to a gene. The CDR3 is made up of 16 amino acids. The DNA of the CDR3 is TGTGCCATCAGGGGTAGCGGGACCGCGAACACCGGGGAGCTGTTTTTT. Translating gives CAIRGSGTANTGELFF.

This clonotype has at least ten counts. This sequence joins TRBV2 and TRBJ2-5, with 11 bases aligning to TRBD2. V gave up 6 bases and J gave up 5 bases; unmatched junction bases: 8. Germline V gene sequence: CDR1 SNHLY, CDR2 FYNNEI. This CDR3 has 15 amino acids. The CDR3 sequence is CASRLRASGRETQYF. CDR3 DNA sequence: TGTGCCAGCAGGCTGCGGGCTAGCGGGAGGGAGACCCAGTACTTC. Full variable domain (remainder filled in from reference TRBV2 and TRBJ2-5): EPEVTQTPSHQVTQMGQEVILRCVPISNHLYFYWYRQILGQKVEFLVSFYNNEISEKSEIFDDQFSVERPDGSNFTLKIRSTKLEDSAMYFCASRLRASGRETQYFGPGTRLLVL.

CDR3: CALGALSYGYTF. CDR3 nucleotide sequence: TGTGCCCTTGGGGCATTGAGCTATGGCTACACCTTC. This chain uses TRBV12-3 or TRBV12-4 with TRBJ1-2; perhaps TRBD1 as D (5 bases). V was clipped by 11 bases and J by 4 bases, with 14 bases between them. The CDR3 has 12 residues.

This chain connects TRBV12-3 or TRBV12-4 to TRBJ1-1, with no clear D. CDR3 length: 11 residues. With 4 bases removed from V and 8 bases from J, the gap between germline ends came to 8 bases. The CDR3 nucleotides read TGTGCCAGCAGTTACCTAAAGGAAGCTTTCTTT. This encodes CASSYLKEAFF.

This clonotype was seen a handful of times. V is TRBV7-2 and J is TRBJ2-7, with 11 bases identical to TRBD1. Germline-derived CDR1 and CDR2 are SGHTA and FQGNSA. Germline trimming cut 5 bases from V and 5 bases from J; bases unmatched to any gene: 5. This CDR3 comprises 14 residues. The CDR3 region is CASSRDRGSHEQYF. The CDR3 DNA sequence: TGTGCCAGCAGCAGGGACAGGGGGAGTCACGAGCAGTACTTC.

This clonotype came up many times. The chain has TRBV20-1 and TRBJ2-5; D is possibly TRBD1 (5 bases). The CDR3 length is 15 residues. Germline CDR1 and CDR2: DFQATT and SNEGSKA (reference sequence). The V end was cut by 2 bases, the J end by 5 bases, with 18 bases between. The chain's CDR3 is CSARPQGVRVETQYF. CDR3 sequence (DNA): TGCAGTGCTAGACCTCAGGGTGTTCGGGTCGAGACCCAGTACTTC.

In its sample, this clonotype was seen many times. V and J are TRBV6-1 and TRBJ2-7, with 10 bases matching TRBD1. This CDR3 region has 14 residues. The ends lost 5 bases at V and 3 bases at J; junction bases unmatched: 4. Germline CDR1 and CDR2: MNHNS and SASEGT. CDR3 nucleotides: TGTGCCAGCAGTACCGACAGGGGGCACTACGAGCAGTACTTC. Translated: CASSTDRGHYEQYF.

The chain's CDR3 is CSARQGSQETQYF. The CDR3 DNA is TGCAGTGCTAGACAGGGATCCCAAGAGACCCAGTACTTC. The rearrangement uses TRBV20-1 and TRBJ2-5, with TRBD1 as a possible D gene (5 bases). There are 13 residues in the CDR3. The ends were cut back, 2 bases at V and 1 base at J, with 8 bases in the middle. From germline, CDR1 is DFQATT and CDR2 SNEGSKA (reference sequence).

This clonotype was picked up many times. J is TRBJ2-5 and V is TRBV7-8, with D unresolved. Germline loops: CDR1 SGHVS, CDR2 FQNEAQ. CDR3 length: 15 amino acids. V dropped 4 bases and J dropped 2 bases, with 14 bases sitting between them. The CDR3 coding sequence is TGTGCCAGCAGCTCGCCTTCCCAGTTTCAAGAGACCCAGTACTTC. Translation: CASSSPSQFQETQYF.

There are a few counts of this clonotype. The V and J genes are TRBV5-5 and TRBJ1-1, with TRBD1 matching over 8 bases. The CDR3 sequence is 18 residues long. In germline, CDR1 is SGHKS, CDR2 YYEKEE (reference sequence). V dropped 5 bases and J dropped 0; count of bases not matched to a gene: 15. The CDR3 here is CASRSGQGEARVNTEAFF. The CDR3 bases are TGTGCCAGCAGGTCTGGACAGGGAGAAGCGAGGGTGAACACTGAAGCTTTCTTT.

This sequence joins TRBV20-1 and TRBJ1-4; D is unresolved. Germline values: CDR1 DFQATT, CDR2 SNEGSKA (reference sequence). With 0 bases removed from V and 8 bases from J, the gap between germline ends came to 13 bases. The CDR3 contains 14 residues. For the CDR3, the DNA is TGCAGTGCTAGAGACCCAGCGGCATCAGAAAAACTGTTTTTT. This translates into CSARDPAASEKLFF.

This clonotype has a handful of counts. The CDR3 here is CASSLNFGPGVGDYYGYTF. The CDR3 region has the DNA TGTGCCAGCAGTTTAAATTTCGGTCCAGGGGTCGGGGATTACTATGGCTACACCTTC. The chain couples TRBV12-3 or TRBV12-4 to TRBJ1-2, with D possibly TRBD1 on 6 matching bases. CDR3 length equals 19 residues. V lost 2 bases and J 3 bases, leaving 25 bases between the germline ends.

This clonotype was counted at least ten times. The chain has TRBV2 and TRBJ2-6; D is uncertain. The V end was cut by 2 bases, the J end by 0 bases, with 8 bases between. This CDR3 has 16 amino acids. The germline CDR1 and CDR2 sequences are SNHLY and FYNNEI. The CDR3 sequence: CASSESRVSGANVLTF. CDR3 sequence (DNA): TGTGCCAGCAGTGAATCCCGGGTCTCTGGGGCCAACGTCCTGACTTTC.

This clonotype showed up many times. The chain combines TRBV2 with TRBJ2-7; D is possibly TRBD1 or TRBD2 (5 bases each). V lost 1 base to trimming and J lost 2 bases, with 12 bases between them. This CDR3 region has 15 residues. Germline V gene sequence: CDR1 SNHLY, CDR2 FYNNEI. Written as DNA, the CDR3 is TGTGCCAGCAGTGAAGAAAGGGGAGCCCCCTACGAGCAGTACTTC. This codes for CASSEERGAPYEQYF.

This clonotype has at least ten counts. CDR3 DNA sequence: TGTGCCAGCAGCTCAGTCGATGGGGAGCTGCAAGAGACCCAGTACTTC. It translates to CASSSVDGELQETQYF. This sequence joins TRBV6-1 and TRBJ2-5; D might be TRBD2 (5 bases). V lost 6 bases, J lost 2 bases, and 19 bases lay in between. This CDR3 is 16 amino acids long. Germline loops: CDR1 MNHNS, CDR2 SASEGT.

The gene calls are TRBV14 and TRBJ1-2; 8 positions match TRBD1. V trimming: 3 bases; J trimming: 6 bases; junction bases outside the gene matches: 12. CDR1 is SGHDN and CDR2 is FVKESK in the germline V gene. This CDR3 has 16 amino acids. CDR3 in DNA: TGTGCCAGCAGCCATCAGGACAGGGCGTTATACGATGGCTACACCTTC. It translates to CASSHQDRALYDGYTF.

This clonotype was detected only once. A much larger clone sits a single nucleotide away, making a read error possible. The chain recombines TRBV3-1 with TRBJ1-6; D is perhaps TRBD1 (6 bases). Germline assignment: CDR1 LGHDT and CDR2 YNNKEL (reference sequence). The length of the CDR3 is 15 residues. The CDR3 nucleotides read TGTGCCAGCAGCCAAGATCTGGGGGCGTGGGCACCCCCCCACTTT. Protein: CASSQDLGAWAPPHF.

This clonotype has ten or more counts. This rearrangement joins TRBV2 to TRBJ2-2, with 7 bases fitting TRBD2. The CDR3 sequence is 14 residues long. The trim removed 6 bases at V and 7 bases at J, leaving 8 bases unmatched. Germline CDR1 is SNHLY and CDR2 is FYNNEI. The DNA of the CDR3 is TGTGCCAGCAGGGCTGGGACTACCGGCGGGGAGCTGTTTTTT. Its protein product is CASRAGTTGGELFF.

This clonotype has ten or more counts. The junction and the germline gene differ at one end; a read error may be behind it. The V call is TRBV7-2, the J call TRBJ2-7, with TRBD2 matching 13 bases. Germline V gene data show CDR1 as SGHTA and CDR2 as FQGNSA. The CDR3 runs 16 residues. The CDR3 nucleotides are TGCGCCAGCAGCTGGACACTAGCGGGAGGGGCCTACGAGCAGTACTTC. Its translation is CASSWTLAGGAYEQYF.